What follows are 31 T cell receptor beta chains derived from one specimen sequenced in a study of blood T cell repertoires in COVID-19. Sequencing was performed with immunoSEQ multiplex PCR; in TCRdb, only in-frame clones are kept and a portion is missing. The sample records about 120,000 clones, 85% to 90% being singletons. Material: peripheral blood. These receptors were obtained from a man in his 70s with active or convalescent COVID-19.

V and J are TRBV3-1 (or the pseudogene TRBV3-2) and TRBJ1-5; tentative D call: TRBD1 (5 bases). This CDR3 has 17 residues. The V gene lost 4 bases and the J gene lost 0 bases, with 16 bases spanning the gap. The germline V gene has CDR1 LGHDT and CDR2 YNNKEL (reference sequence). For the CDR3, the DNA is TGTGCCAGCAGCCCCGCCGGCAGGGAACATAGCAATCAGCCCCAGCATTTT. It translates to CASSPAGREHSNQPQHF.

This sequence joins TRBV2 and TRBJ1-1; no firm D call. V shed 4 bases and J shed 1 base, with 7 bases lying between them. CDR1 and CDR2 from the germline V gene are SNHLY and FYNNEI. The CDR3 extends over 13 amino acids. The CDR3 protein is CASSAGSNTEAFF. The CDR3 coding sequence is TGTGCCAGCAGTGCAGGATCGAACACTGAAGCTTTCTTT. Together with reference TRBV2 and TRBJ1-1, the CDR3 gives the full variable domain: EPEVTQTPSHQVTQMGQEVILRCVPISNHLYFYWYRQILGQKVEFLVSFYNNEISEKSEIFDDQFSVERPDGSNFTLKIRSTKLEDSAMYFCASSAGSNTEAFFGQGTRLTVV.

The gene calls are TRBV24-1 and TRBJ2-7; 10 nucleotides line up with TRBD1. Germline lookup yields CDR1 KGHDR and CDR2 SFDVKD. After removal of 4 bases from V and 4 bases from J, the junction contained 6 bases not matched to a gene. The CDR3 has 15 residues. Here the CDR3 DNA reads TGTGCCACCAGTGACCCGACAGGGGGCCGGTACGAGCAGTACTTC. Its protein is CATSDPTGGRYEQYF.

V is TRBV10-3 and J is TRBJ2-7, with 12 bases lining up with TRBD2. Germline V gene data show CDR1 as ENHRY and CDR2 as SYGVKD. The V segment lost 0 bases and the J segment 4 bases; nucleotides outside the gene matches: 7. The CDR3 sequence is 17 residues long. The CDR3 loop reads CAISESFVGTSGYEQYF. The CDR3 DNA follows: TGTGCCATCAGTGAGTCGTTTGTGGGGACTAGCGGGTACGAGCAGTACTTC.

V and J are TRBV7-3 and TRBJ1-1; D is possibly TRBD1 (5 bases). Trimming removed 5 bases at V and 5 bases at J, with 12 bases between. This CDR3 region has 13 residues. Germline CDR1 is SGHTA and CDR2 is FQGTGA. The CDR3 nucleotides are TGTGCCAGCAGCCCACAGGCCGGGACTGAAGCTTTCTTT. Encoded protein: CASSPQAGTEAFF.

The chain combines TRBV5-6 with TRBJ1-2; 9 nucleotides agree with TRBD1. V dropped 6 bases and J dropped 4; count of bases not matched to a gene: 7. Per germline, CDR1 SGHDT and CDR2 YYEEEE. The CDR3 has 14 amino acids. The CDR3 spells CASNTGTGSYGYTF. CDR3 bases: TGTGCCAGCAACACGGGGACAGGGAGCTATGGCTACACCTTC.

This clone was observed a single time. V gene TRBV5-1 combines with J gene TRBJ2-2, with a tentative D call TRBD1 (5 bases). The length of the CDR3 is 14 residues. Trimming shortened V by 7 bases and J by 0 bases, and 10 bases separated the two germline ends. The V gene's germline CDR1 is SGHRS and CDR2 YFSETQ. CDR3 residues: CASGRQPNTGELFF. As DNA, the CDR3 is TGCGCCAGCGGTCGACAGCCGAACACCGGGGAGCTGTTTTTT.

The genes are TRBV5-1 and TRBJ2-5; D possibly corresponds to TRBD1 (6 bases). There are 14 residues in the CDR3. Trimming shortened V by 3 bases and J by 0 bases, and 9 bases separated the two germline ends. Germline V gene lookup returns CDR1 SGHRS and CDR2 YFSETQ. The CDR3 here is CASSSGTNQETQYF. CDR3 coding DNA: TGCGCCAGCAGCTCCGGGACAAACCAAGAGACCCAGTACTTC.

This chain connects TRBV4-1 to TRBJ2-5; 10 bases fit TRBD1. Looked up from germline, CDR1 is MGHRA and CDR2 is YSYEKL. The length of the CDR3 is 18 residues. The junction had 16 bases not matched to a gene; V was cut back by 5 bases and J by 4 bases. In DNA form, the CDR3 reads TGCGCCAGCAGCTCGAAATTCCTCAGCGGGGACAGGGGAGAGACCCAGTACTTC. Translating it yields CASSSKFLSGDRGETQYF.

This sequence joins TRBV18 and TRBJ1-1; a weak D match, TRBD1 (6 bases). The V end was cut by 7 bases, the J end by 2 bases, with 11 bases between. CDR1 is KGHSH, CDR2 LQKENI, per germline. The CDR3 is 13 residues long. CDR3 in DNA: TGTGCCAGCTTCTCGACAGGAAACACTGAAGCTTTCTTT. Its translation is CASFSTGNTEAFF.

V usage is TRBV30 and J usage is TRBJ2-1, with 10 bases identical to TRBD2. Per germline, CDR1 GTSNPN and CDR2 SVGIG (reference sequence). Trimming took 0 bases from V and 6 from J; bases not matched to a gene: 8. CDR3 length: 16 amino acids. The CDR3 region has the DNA TGTGCCTGGAGTGTACGGTCTAGCGGGAGCATCAATGAGCAGTTCTTC. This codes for CAWSVRSSGSINEQFF.

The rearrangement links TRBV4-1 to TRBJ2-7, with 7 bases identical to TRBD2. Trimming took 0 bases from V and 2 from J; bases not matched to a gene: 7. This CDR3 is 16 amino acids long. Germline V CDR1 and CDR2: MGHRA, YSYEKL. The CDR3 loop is CASSQDPSAGAYEQYF. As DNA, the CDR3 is TGCGCCAGCAGCCAAGACCCCTCGGCGGGAGCCTACGAGCAGTACTTC.

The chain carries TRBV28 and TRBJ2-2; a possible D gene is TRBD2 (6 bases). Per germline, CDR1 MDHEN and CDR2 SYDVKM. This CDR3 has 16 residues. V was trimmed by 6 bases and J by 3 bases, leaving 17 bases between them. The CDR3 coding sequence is TGTGCCAGCAGCCCGGGCGGGGTGGGGTACACCGGGGAGCTGTTTTTT. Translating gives CASSPGGVGYTGELFF.

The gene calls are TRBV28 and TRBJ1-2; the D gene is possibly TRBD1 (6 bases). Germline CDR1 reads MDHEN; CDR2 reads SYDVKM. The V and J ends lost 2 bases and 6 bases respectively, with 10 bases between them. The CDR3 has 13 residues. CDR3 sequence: CASSLDQGNGYTF. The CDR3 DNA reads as TGTGCCAGCAGTTTAGACCAGGGGAATGGCTACACCTTC.

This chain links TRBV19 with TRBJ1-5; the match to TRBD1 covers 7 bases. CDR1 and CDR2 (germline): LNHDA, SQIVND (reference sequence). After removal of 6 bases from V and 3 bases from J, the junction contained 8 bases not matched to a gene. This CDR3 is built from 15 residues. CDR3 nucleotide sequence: TGTGCCAGTAGCGGACAGGCGGGGCCCAATCAGCCCCAGCATTTT. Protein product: CASSGQAGPNQPQHF.

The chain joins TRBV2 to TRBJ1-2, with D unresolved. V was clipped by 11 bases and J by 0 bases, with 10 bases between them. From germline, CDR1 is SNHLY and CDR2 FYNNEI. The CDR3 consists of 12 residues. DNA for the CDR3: TGTGCCCGATCGCGAGCTAACTATGGCTACACCTTC. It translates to CARSRANYGYTF.

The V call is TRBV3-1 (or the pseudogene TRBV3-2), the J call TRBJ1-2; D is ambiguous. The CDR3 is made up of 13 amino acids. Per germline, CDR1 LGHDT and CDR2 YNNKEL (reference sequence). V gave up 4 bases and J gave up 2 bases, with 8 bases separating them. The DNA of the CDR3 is TGTGCCAGCAGCCGGGAGGTGAACTATGGCTACACCTTC. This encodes CASSREVNYGYTF.

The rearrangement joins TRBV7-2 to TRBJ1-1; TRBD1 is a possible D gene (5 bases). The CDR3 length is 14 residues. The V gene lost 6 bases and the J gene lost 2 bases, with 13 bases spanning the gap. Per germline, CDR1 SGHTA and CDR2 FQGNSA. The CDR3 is CASRNPTENTEAFF. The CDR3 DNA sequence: TGTGCCAGCAGGAATCCGACAGAAAACACTGAAGCTTTCTTT.

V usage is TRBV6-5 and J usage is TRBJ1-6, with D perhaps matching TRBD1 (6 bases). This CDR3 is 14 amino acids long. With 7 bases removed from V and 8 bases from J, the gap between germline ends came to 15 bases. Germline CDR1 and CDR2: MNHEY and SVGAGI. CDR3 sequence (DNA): TGTGCCAGCAAAGCCGGGACACTTGATTCACCCCTCCACTTT. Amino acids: CASKAGTLDSPLHF.

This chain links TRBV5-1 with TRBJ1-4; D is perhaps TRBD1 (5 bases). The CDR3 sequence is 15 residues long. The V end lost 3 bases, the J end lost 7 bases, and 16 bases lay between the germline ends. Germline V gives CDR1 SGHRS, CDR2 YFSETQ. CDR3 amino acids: CASSSQGGLGEKLFF. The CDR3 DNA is TGCGCCAGCAGCTCCCAGGGTGGACTAGGTGAAAAACTGTTTTTT.

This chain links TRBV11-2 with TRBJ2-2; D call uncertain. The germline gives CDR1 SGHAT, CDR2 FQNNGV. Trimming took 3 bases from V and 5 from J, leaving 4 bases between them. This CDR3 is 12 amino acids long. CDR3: CASSFSTGELFF. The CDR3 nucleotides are TGTGCCAGCAGCTTTTCAACCGGGGAGCTGTTTTTT.

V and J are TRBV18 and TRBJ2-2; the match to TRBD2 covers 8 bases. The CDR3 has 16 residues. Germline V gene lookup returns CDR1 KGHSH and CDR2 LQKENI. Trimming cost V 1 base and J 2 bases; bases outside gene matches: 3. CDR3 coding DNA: TGTGCCAGCTCACCACAAAGCGGGAGAAACACCGGGGAGCTGTTTTTT. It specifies CASSPQSGRNTGELFF.

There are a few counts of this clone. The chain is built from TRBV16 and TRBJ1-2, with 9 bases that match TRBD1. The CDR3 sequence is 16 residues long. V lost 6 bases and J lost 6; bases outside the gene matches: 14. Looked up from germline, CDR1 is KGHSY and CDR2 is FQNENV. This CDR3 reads CASSTSGTGFRDGYTF. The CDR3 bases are TGTGCCAGCAGTACTTCCGGGACAGGGTTCCGGGATGGCTACACCTTC.

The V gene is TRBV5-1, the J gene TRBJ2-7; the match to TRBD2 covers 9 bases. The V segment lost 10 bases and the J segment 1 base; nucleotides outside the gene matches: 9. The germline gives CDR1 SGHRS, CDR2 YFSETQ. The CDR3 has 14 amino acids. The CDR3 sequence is CAPSVTSGSYEQYF. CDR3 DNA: TGCGCCCCGTCGGTGACTAGCGGTTCCTACGAGCAGTACTTC.

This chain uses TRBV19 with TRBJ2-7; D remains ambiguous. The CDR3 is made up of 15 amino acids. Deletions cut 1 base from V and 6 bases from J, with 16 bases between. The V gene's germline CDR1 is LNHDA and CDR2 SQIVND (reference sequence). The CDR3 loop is CASSIAGTLSAEQYF. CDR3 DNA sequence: TGTGCCAGTAGTATAGCAGGAACCCTCTCTGCCGAGCAGTACTTC.

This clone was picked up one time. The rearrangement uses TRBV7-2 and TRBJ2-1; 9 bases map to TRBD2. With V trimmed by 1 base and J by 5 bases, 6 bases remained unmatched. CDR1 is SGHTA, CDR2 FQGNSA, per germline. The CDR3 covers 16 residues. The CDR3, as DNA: TGTGCCAGCAGCTTAGGATTAGCGGGAGCAAACAATGAGCAGTTCTTC. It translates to CASSLGLAGANNEQFF.

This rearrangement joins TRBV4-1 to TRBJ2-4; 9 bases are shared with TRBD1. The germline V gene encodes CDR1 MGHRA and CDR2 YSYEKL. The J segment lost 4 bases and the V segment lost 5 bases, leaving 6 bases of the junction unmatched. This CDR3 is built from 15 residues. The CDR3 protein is CASSVGQGTKNIQYF. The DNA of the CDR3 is TGCGCCAGCAGCGTCGGACAGGGGACAAAAAACATTCAGTACTTC.

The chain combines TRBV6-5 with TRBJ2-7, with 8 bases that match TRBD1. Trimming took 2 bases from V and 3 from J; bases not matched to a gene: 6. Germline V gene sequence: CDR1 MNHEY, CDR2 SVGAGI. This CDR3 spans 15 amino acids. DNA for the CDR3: TGTGCCAGCAGTTACGCCGGGACAGGAGACTACGAGCAGTACTTC. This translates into CASSYAGTGDYEQYF.

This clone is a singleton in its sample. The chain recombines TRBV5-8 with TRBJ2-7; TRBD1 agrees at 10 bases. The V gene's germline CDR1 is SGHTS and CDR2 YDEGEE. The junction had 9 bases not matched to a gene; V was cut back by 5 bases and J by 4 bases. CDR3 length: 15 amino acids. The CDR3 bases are TGTGCCAGCAGACGGACGGGACAGGGGATTTACGAGCAGTACTTC. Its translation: CASRRTGQGIYEQYF.

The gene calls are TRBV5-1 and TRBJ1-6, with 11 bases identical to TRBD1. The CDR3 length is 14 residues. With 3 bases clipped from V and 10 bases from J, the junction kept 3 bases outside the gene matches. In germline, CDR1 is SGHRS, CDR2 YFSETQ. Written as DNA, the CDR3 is TGCGCCAGCAGCTCCGGGACAGGGGGATCACCCCTCCACTTT. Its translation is CASSSGTGGSPLHF.

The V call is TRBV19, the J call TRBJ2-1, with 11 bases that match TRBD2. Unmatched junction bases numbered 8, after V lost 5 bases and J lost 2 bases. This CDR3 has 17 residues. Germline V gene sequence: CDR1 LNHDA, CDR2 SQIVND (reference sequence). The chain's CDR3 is CASSPPGTSGPYNEQFF. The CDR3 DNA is TGTGCCAGTAGTCCTCCCGGGACTAGCGGCCCCTACAATGAGCAGTTCTTC. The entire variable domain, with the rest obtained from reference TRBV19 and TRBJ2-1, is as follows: DGGITQSPKYLFRKEGQNVTLSCEQNLNHDAMYWYRQDPGQGLRLIYYSQIVNDFQKGDIAEGYSVSREKKESFPLTVTSAQKNPTAFYLCASSPPGTSGPYNEQFFGPGTRLTVL.